This T cell receptor beta chain comes out of a study of T cell changes during pregnancy in multiple sclerosis. Only in-frame clones appear in the TCRdb table, and some are missing; sequencing was by immunoSEQ multiplex PCR. The sample records tens of thousands of clones, 94% being singletons. The CDR3 totals 14 residues. Germline values: CDR1 MNHEY, CDR2 SMNVEV (reference sequence). V lost 3 bases and J lost 4, with 10 bases in between. The sequence was collected from a female donor with multiple sclerosis, enrolled in a pregnancy study. The rearrangement joins TRBV27 to TRBJ1-5; D remains unclear. The specimen was CD4+ T cells from peripheral blood mononuclear cells, collected after pregnancy. CDR3 in DNA: TGTGCCAGCAGTTTTTCAGGTTCTAATCAGCCCCAGCATTTT. Translation: CASSFSGSNQPQHF.